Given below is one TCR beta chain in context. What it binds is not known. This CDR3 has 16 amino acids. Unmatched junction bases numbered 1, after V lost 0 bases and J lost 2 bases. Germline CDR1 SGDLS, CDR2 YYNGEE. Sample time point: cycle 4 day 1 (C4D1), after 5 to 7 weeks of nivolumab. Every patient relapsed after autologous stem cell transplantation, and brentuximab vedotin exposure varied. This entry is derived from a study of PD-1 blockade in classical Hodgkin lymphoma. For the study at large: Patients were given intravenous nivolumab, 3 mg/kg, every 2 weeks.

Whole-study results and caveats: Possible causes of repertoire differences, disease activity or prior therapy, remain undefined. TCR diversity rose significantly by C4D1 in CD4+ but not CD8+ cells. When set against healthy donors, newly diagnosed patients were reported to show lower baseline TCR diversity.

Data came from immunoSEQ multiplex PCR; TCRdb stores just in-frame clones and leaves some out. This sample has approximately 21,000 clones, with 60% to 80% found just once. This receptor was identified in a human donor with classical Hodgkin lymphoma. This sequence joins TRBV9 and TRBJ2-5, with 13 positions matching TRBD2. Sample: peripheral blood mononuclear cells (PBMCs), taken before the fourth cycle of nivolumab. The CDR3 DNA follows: TGTGCCAGCAGCGTAGGGGGACTAGCGGGGCAAGAGACCCAGTACTTC. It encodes CASSVGGLAGQETQYF.